Each of the 21 T cell receptor beta chains below was sequenced from the same sample in a study of regulatory T cells in long-lasting Graves disease. Both iRepertoire HTBI primers and Arm-PCR of CDR3 regions were used to build the TCR beta libraries. TCRdb reprocessed the multiplex PCR reads with MiXCR, giving one entry per CDR3 protein. The profile covers 600,000 to 650,000 distinct CDR3 sequences, with roughly 15% appearing a single time and around 19% taken by the ten largest. Time point of the sample: newly diagnosed GD, antithyroid drugs for less than 3 months. The TCR library used RNA extracted from PBMCs. This sample was also put to use in a study of T cells in Graves' hyperthyroidism and ophthalmopathy.

Material: peripheral blood mononuclear cells (PBMCs), obtained at new diagnosis, from a patient treated with antithyroid drugs. Receptors were obtained from a woman under 40 with Graves disease.

Only a few counts were recorded for this clonotype. The chain employs TRBV2 and TRBJ1-3; D is perhaps TRBD1 (6 bases). Trimming stripped 5 bases from V and 5 bases from J, with 13 bases between. In germline, CDR1 is SNHLY, CDR2 FYNNEI. The CDR3 loop spans 14 amino acids. The CDR3 sequence: CASSYRDTRNTIYF. CDR3 DNA: TGTGCCAGCAGTTACCGGGACACTCGAAACACCATATATTTT.

This clonotype was counted many times. CDR3 DNA: TGTGCCAGCGGACTAGCGGGAGAGACAGATACGCAGTATTTT. This gives the protein CASGLAGETDTQYF. The chain links TRBV27 to TRBJ2-3; 13 bases align to TRBD2. CDR1 and CDR2 from the germline V gene are MNHEY and SMNVEV (reference sequence). The CDR3 runs 14 residues. The V segment lost 8 bases and the J segment 3 bases; nucleotides outside the gene matches: 2.

This clonotype was seen many times. The chain links TRBV11-2 to TRBJ2-7; 7 nucleotides match TRBD1. CDR3 size: 15 residues. The V segment lost 5 bases and the J segment 3 bases; nucleotides outside the gene matches: 10. The germline V gene encodes CDR1 SGHAT and CDR2 FQNNGV. Here the CDR3 reads CASSPGGQVLYEQYF. The CDR3 DNA reads TGTGCCAGCAGCCCCGGAGGACAGGTTCTCTACGAGCAGTACTTC.

This clonotype was observed a few times. The chain employs TRBV19 and TRBJ2-3, with 7 positions matching TRBD1. J was trimmed by 3 bases and V by 4 bases; bases with no gene match: 7. Germline CDR1 and CDR2: LNHDA and SQIVND (reference sequence). The CDR3 is 15 residues long. Here the CDR3 reads CASSNRDSRTDTQYF. Written as DNA, the CDR3 is TGTGCCAGTAGTAACCGGGACAGCCGAACAGATACGCAGTATTTT.

The V call is TRBV7-2, the J call TRBJ2-1, with 8 bases that match TRBD2. Per the germline V gene, CDR1 is SGHTA and CDR2 is FQGNSA. The V segment lost 5 bases and the J segment 5 bases; nucleotides outside the gene matches: 8. This CDR3 has 15 residues. DNA for the CDR3: TGTGCCAGCAGCGCCCGGGGCGGGGGGAACAATGAGCAGTTCTTC. Translated: CASSARGGGNNEQFF.

In this sample, this clonotype turned up many times. This rearrangement joins TRBV2 to TRBJ1-4; tentatively, D is TRBD1 (5 bases). The CDR3 runs 14 residues. Germline V CDR1 and CDR2: SNHLY, FYNNEI. Trimming cost V 6 bases and J 7 bases, with 15 bases left between them. The CDR3 DNA follows: TGTGCCAGCAGCCCTATGGGGGGAAGTGAAAAACTGTTTTTT. This encodes CASSPMGGSEKLFF.

This chain's CDR3 is CASSLDFQGVHTGELFF. The CDR3 nucleotides are TGCGCCAGCAGCTTGGATTTCCAGGGCGTTCACACCGGGGAGCTGTTTTTT. J is TRBJ2-2 and V is TRBV5-1; weak D call: TRBD1 (5 bases). V was pared by 0 bases and J by 3 bases, with 15 bases between. CDR1 and CDR2 from the germline V gene are SGHRS and YFSETQ. This CDR3 spans 17 amino acids.

This clonotype has more than one count but fewer than ten. In DNA form, the CDR3 reads TGTGCCAGCACGCAGGGGTACTATGGCTACACCTTC. Translation gives CASTQGYYGYTF. The V gene is TRBV28, the J gene TRBJ1-2; possible D gene TRBD1, 6 bases. This CDR3 is built from 12 residues. V lost 7 bases to trimming and J lost 3 bases, with 9 bases between them. Per germline, CDR1 MDHEN and CDR2 SYDVKM.

This CDR3 is CSASGSTSYEQYF. CDR3 DNA: TGCAGTGCTAGTGGAAGTACTTCCTACGAGCAGTACTTC. The chain is built from TRBV20-1 and TRBJ2-7; no definite D call. Germline-derived CDR1 and CDR2 are DFQATT and SNEGSKA (reference sequence). The CDR3 has 13 amino acids. V shed 3 bases and J shed 1 base, with 10 bases lying between them.

This clonotype was recorded many times. The V gene is TRBV28, the J gene TRBJ2-2, with no clear D. Germline V gene lookup returns CDR1 MDHEN and CDR2 SYDVKM. The length of the CDR3 is 14 residues. V was pared by 6 bases and J by 5 bases, with 13 bases between. CDR3: CASSPWGRTGELFF. CDR3 coding DNA: TGTGCCAGCAGCCCTTGGGGTCGAACCGGGGAGCTGTTTTTT.

In its sample, this clonotype was seen many times. The V and J genes are TRBV20-1 and TRBJ2-7; TRBD2 might be the D (5 bases). The CDR3 runs to 14 residues. Germline V gene sequence: CDR1 DFQATT, CDR2 SNEGSKA (reference sequence). V lost 3 bases to trimming and J lost 3 bases, with 15 bases between them. CDR3 sequence: CSASEFRGYYEQYF. CDR3 sequence (DNA): TGCAGTGCTAGTGAGTTCAGAGGGTACTACGAGCAGTACTTC.

This clonotype was observed at least ten times. The rearrangement joins TRBV7-3 to TRBJ2-3, with 7 bases aligning to TRBD2. The CDR3 consists of 15 residues. Germline V gene sequence: CDR1 SGHTA, CDR2 FQGTGA. Trimming at V came to 3 bases and at J to 2 bases, leaving 5 bases not matched to a gene. The CDR3 DNA reads as TGTGCCAGCAGCTTCCAAGCGGGGAACACAGATACGCAGTATTTT. Protein sequence: CASSFQAGNTDTQYF.

This clonotype was detected ten times or more. The V call is TRBV5-1, the J call TRBJ1-2, with 8 bases that match TRBD1. CDR3 length: 15 residues. The V and J ends lost 3 bases and 0 bases, in that order; junction bases with no gene match: 4. In germline, CDR1 is SGHRS, CDR2 YFSETQ. The CDR3 spells CASSSQTGANYGYTF. Written as DNA, the CDR3 is TGCGCCAGCAGCTCCCAGACAGGGGCTAACTATGGCTACACCTTC.

This clonotype was picked up many times. This rearrangement joins TRBV28 to TRBJ1-2; TRBD1 agrees at 8 bases. CDR1 and CDR2 from the germline V gene are MDHEN and SYDVKM. The ends lost 5 bases at V and 0 bases at J; junction bases unmatched: 8. The CDR3 extends over 16 amino acids. CDR3 loop: CASSPLARGPNYGYTF. The CDR3 DNA follows: TGTGCCAGCAGTCCCCTCGCCAGGGGGCCTAACTATGGCTACACCTTC.

The V and J genes are TRBV20-1 and TRBJ2-1; no clear D. The CDR3 covers 16 residues. Germline values: CDR1 DFQATT, CDR2 SNEGSKA (reference sequence). V shed 6 bases and J shed 2 bases, with 20 bases lying between them. The CDR3 DNA sequence: TGCAGTGCAACGAACCCGGGTAGAGTCCCCTACAATGAGCAGTTCTTC. It translates to CSATNPGRVPYNEQFF.

CDR3 loop: CSARDPTAGSGELFF. The CDR3 DNA reads as TGCAGTGCTAGAGATCCAACAGCGGGATCCGGGGAGCTGTTTTTT. J is TRBJ2-2 and V is TRBV20-1; 7 bases match TRBD2. CDR3 length equals 15 residues. Germline V gives CDR1 DFQATT, CDR2 SNEGSKA (reference sequence). With V trimmed by 0 bases and J by 6 bases, 7 bases remained unmatched.

In this sample, this clonotype turned up many times. The chain uses TRBV28 and TRBJ2-7; TRBD2 matches 7 bases. CDR1 and CDR2 from the germline V gene are MDHEN and SYDVKM. Trimming took 7 bases from V and 5 from J; bases not matched to a gene: 5. CDR3 length equals 12 residues. CDR3 sequence: CASTQRDDEQYF. The CDR3 DNA reads as TGTGCCAGCACTCAGCGGGACGACGAGCAGTACTTC.

This clonotype came up a few times. This rearrangement joins TRBV2 to TRBJ2-5; D perhaps matches TRBD1 (6 bases). CDR1 SNHLY and CDR2 FYNNEI come from the germline V gene. The CDR3 spans 13 residues. The germline V and J ends were trimmed by 11 bases and 4 bases, with 17 bases remaining between them. The CDR3 coding sequence is TGTGCCGGACAACAGGGACCGCGAGAGACCCAGTACTTC. It yields the protein CAGQQGPRETQYF.

This clonotype was recorded many times. V and J are TRBV5-1 and TRBJ2-1; 9 bases line up with TRBD2. CDR1 is SGHRS, CDR2 YFSETQ, per germline. V lost 4 bases, J lost 2 bases, and 4 bases stayed unmatched. CDR3 length equals 15 residues. The DNA for the CDR3 is TGCGCCAGCAGCCCGACTAGCGGCCCCTACAATGAGCAGTTCTTC. Translated: CASSPTSGPYNEQFF. Based on the CDR3 plus reference TRBV5-1 and TRBJ2-1, the full variable domain is KAGVTQTPRYLIKTRGQQVTLSCSPISGHRSVSWYQQTPGQGLQFLFEYFSETQRNKGNFPGRFSGRQFSNSRSEMNVSTLELGDSALYLCASSPTSGPYNEQFFGPGTRLTVL.

This chain joins TRBV6-1 and TRBJ1-2; D call uncertain. Trimming cost V 9 bases and J 1 base, with 18 bases left between them. Germline V lookup: CDR1 MNHNS, CDR2 SASEGT. The CDR3 runs 15 residues. CDR3 in DNA: TGTGCCAGTTATTCAGAGTGGACCAGTAACTATGGCTACACCTTC. It yields the protein CASYSEWTSNYGYTF.

V usage is TRBV28 and J usage is TRBJ1-2; 7 bases fit TRBD1. Germline assignment: CDR1 MDHEN and CDR2 SYDVKM. The CDR3 consists of 15 residues. J lost 3 bases, V lost 5 bases, and 9 bases had no gene match. The CDR3 protein is CASSPTTGRDYGYTF. The CDR3 DNA is TGTGCCAGCAGTCCGACGACAGGGAGAGACTATGGCTACACCTTC.